Sequencing of this T cell receptor beta chain was carried out in a study of T cell repertoires in aging, cancer and after chemotherapy. Study overall: Glioblastoma patients receiving temozolomide-based therapy gave paired samples before and after chemotherapy. Study conclusions and caveats: Healthy donors lost TCR diversity with age mainly through richness, cancer patients through richness and evenness.

V was trimmed by 0 bases and J by 9 bases, leaving 9 bases between them. The length of the CDR3 is 12 residues. Rearranged V-D-J TRB sequences were amplified with a mixed TRB-A/B primer pool. TCRdb analysed the multiplex PCR reads with MiXCR anew, one entry per CDR3 protein. The sample consists of 2,000 or so distinct CDR3 sequences, just under 20% of them appearing once. This clonotype is deemed medium-sized (0.01 to 0.1%). Its antigen remains unknown. Amplification of TCR beta used genomic DNA extracted from peripheral blood. The sample was blood. The chain joins TRBV12-3 or TRBV12-4 to TRBJ2-7, with D possibly TRBD2 on 5 matching bases. The receptor comes from a human donor with a solid tumor. The CDR3: CASSLARAGQYF. CDR3 nucleotides: TGTGCCAGCAGTTTAGCGCGCGCGGGGCAGTACTTC.